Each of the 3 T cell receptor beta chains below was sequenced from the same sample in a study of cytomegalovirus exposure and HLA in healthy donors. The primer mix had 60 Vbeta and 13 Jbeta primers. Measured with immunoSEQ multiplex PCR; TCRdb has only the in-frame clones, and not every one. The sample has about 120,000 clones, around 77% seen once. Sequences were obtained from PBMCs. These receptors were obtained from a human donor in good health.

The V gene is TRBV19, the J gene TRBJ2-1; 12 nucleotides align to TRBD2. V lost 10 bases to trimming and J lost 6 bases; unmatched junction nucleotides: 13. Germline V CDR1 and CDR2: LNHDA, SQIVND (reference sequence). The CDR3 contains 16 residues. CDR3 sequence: CATPLAGGSWGNEQFF. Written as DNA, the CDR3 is TGTGCCACCCCACTAGCGGGAGGCTCCTGGGGCAATGAGCAGTTCTTC.

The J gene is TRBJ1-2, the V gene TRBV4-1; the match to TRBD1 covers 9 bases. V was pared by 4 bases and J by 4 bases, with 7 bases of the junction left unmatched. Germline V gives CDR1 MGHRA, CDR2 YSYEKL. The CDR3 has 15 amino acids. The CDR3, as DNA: TGCGCCAGCAGCCTGACAGGGGGGCCGGGCTATGGCTACACCTTC. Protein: CASSLTGGPGYGYTF.

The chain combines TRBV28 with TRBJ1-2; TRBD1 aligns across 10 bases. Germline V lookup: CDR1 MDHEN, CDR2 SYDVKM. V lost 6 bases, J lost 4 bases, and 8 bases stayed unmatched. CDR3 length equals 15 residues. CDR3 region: CASRSPGQGLYGYTF. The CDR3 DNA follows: TGTGCCAGCAGGTCCCCGGGACAGGGGCTCTATGGCTACACCTTC.